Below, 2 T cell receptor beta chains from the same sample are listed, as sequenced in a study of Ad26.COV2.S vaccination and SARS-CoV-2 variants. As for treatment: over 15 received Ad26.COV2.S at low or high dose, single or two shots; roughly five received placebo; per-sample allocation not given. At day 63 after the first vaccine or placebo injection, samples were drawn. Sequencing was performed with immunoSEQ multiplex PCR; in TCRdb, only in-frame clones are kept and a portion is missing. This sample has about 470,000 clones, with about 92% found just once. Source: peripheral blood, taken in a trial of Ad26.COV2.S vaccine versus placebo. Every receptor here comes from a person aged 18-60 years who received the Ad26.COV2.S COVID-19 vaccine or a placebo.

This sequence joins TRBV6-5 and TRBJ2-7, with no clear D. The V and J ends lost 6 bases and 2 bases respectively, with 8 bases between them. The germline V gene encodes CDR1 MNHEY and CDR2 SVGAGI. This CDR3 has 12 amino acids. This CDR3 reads CASSKSPYEQYF. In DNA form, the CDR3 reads TGTGCCAGCAGCAAGTCTCCCTACGAGCAGTACTTC.

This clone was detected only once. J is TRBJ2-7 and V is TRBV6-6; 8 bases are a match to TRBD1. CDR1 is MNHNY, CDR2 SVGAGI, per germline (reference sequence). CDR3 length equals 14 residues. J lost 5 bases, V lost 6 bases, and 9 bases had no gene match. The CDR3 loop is CASSRQGTIDEQYF. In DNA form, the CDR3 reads TGTGCCAGCAGCCGACAGGGGACAATAGACGAGCAGTACTTC.